This T cell receptor beta chain was profiled in a study of early T cells in non-severe SARS-CoV-2 infection. Study details: Sequencing of unsorted whole blood was done on bulk RNA, leaving chains unpaired.

In TCRdb, the 5' RACE reads were re-called with MiXCR into one record per CDR3 protein. Here the sample spans 30,000 to 35,000 distinct CDR3 sequences, around 7% being singletons. The table lists this clonotype with many counts. Germline loops: CDR1 DFQATT, CDR2 SNEGSKA (reference sequence). CDR3 length equals 18 residues. J gave up 8 bases and V 2 bases, and 17 bases lay outside the gene matches. This clonotype originated in an adult who was a healthcare worker with PCR-confirmed SARS-CoV-2 infection or an uninfected control (not recorded which). Material: whole blood. This chain connects TRBV20-1 to TRBJ2-1; the match to TRBD2 covers 11 bases. In DNA, the CDR3 is TGCAGTGCTAGACCACGAGGTGGTAGCGGGAGGGCCTTACATGAGCAGTTCTTC. The encoded protein is CSARPRGGSGRALHEQFF.